This T cell receptor beta chain was documented in a study of vaccination and CD4 T cells after COVID-19. Study overall: Timing of post-vaccine sample collection was a median 72 days after dose two, with a range of 14 to 241. Stimulation of the cells used overlapping spike peptide pools from SARS-CoV-2 and from the common cold coronaviruses HCoV-NL63, HCoV-OC43 and HCoV-229E.

Sequenced with the Oncomine TCR Beta short-read assay was DNA taken from cultured CD4+ T cells. TCRdb reanalysed the PCR reads using MiXCR and keeps one entry per CDR3 protein. The table has about 4,600 distinct CDR3 sequences, approximately 54% seen once. For this clonotype: Antigen unknown.

Stated treatment: approximately 9-day PBMC culture with coronavirus spike peptide pools or control peptides (ViraFEST assay). The collection of CD4+ T cells from the unexposed donor took place before the COVID-19 pandemic (2011-2018). Culture conditions combined 2.2 million or so PBMCs per well with approximately 10 IU/ml IL-2 and roughly 9.1 ug/ml peptide pools. Material: CD4+ T cells from blood, cultured in vitro. The clonotype originates from a human donor in good health.

DNA of the CDR3: TGTGCCAGCAGTAGGGCGACAGGGCCGGAGACCCAGTACTTC. This codes for CASSRATGPETQYF. The chain is built from TRBV12-3 or TRBV12-4 and TRBJ2-5, with 7 bases matching TRBD1. The CDR3 consists of 14 residues. V shed 5 bases, J shed 5 bases, and the junction held 8 bases outside the gene matches.